This T cell receptor beta chain stems from a study of blood T cell repertoires in COVID-19. Original processing methods: Counts of nucleated cells, estimated from reference gene primer amplification, were obtained. Clones were sequenced by immunoSEQ multiplex PCR, and TCRdb holds only the in-frame ones, with some missing. That table supplies the V and J calls and clone size; D and trimming were determined from the DNA. The profile covers roughly 53,000 clones, with roughly nine tenths appearing a single time and roughly 1.5% taken by the ten largest. The CDR3 runs to 17 residues. J lost 2 bases, V lost 5 bases, and 8 bases had no gene match. Looked up from germline, CDR1 is KGHSH and CDR2 is LQKENI.

The receptor was isolated from a man aged 55 to 70 with acute or convalescent COVID-19. The chain has TRBV18 and TRBJ2-3, with 12 bases identical to TRBD2. Sequenced sample: peripheral blood. The CDR3 DNA sequence: TGTGCCAGCTCAGGAGGACTAGCGGGGACTAACACAGATACGCAGTATTTT. Encoded protein: CASSGGLAGTNTDTQYF.